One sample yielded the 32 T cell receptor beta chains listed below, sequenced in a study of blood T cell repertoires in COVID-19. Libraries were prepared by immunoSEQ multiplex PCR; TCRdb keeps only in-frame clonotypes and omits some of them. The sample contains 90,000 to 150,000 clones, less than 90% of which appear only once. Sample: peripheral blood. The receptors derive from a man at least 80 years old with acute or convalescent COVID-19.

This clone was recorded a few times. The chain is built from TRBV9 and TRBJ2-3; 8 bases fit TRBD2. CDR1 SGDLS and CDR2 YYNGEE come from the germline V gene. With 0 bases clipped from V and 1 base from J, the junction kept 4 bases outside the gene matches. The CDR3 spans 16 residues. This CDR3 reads CASSVGGAGGTDTQYF. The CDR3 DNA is TGTGCCAGCAGCGTAGGGGGAGCGGGGGGCACAGATACGCAGTATTTT.

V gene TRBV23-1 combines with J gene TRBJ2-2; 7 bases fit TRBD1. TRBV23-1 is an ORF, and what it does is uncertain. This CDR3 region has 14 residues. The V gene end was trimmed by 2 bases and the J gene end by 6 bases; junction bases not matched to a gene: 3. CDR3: CASSQDRVAGELFF. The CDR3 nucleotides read TGCGCCAGCAGTCAAGACAGGGTCGCCGGGGAGCTGTTTTTT.

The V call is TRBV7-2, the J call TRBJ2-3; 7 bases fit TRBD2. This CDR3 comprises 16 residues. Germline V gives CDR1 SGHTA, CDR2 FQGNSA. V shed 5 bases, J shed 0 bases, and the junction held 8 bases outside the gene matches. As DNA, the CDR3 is TGTGCCAGCAGCCGGGACGGGGGGTCTAGCACAGATACGCAGTATTTT. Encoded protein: CASSRDGGSSTDTQYF.

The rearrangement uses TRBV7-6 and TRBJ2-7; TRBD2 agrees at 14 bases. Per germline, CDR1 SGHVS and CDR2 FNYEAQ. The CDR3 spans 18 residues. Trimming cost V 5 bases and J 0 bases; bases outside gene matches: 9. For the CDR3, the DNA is TGTGCCAGCAGCGCCGGACTAGCGGGGGGACCTAGCTCCTACGAGCAGTACTTC. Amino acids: CASSAGLAGGPSSYEQYF.

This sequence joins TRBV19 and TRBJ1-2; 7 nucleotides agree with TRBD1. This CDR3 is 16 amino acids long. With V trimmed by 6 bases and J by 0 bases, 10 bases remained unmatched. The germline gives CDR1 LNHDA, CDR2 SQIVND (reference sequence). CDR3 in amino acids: CASRQDRVGANYGYTF. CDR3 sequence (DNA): TGTGCCAGTAGACAAGACAGGGTGGGGGCTAACTATGGCTACACCTTC.

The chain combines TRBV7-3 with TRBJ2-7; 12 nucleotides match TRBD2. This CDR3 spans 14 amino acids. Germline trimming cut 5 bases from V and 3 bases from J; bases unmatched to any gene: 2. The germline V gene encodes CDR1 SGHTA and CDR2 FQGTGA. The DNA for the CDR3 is TGTGCCAGCAGCCTGGGACTAGCGGGCTACGAGCAGTACTTC. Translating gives CASSLGLAGYEQYF.

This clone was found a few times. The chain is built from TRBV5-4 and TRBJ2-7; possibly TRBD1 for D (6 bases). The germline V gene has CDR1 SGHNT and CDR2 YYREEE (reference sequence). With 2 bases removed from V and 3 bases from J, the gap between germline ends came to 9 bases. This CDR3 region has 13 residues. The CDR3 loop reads CASSLQGGYEQYF. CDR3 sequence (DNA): TGTGCCAGCAGCTTACAGGGTGGCTACGAGCAGTACTTC.

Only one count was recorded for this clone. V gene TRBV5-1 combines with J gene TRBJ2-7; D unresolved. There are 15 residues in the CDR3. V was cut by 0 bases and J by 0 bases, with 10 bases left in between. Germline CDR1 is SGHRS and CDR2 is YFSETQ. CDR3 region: CASSLALLSSYEQYF. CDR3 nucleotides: TGCGCCAGCAGCTTGGCCTTGTTGAGCTCCTACGAGCAGTACTTC.

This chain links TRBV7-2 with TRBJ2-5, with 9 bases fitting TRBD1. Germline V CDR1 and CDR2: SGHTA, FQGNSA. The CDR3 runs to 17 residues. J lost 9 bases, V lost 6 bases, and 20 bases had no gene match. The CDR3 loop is CASRSGTGYSRVGPQYF. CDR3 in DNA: TGTGCCAGCAGGTCCGGGACAGGGTATTCTAGGGTGGGGCCCCAGTACTTC.

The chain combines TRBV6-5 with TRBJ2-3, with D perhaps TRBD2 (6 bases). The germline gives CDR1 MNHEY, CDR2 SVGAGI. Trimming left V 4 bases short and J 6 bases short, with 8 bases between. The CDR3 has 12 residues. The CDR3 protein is CASSSGRDTQYF. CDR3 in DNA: TGTGCCAGCAGTTCTGGGAGGGATACGCAGTATTTT.

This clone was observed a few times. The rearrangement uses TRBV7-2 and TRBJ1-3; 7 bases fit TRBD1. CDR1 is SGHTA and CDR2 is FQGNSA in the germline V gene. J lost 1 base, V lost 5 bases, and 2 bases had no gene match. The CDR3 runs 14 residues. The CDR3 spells CASSPGGSGNTIYF. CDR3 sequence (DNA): TGTGCCAGCAGCCCAGGGGGATCTGGAAACACCATATATTTT.

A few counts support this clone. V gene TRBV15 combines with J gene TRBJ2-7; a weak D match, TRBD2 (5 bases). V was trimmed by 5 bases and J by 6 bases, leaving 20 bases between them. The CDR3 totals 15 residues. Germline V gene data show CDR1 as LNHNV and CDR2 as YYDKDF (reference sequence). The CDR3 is CATSPSDTTAGEQYF. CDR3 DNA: TGTGCCACCAGCCCCTCCGATACTACTGCGGGCGAGCAGTACTTC.

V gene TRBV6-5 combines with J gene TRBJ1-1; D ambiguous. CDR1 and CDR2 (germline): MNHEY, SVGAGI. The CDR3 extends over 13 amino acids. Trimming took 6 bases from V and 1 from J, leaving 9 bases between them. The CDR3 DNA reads TGTGCCAGCAGGAAGAGGGAGAACACTGAAGCTTTCTTT. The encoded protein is CASRKRENTEAFF.

CDR3 sequence: CASSLIENTNYGYTF. In nucleotides, the CDR3 is TGTGCCAGCAGCTTAATTGAAAACACTAACTATGGCTACACCTTC. The chain couples TRBV7-8 to TRBJ1-2; D is undetermined. Trimming took off 2 bases at V and 0 bases at J, with 10 bases between the two ends. The germline CDR1 and CDR2 sequences are SGHVS and FQNEAQ. This CDR3 is 15 amino acids long. The full variable domain, its missing parts supplied by reference TRBV7-8 and TRBJ1-2, is GAGVSQSPRYKVAKRGQDVALRCDPISGHVSLFWYQQALGQGPEFLTYFQNEAQLDKSGLPSDRFFAERPEGSVSTLKIQRTQQEDSAVYLCASSLIENTNYGYTFGSGTRLTVV.

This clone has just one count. The CDR3 is CASSSDTGTSGRGRYNEQFF. The CDR3 nucleotides read TGTGCCAGCAGTTCGGATACCGGGACTAGCGGGAGAGGAAGGTACAATGAGCAGTTCTTC. The rearrangement joins TRBV5-5 to TRBJ2-1, with 14 positions matching TRBD2. The CDR3 length is 20 residues. The V gene end was trimmed by 5 bases and the J gene end by 4 bases; junction bases not matched to a gene: 17. Germline lookup yields CDR1 SGHKS and CDR2 YYEKEE (reference sequence).

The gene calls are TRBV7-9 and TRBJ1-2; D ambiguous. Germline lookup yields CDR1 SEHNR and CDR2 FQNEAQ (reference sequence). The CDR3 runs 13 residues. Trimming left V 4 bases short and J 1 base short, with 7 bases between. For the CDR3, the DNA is TGTGCCAGCAGCTCCCAGTTTAACTATGGCTACACCTTC. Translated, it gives CASSSQFNYGYTF. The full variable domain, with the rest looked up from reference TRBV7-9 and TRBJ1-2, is DTGVSQNPRHKITKRGQNVTFRCDPISEHNRLYWYRQTLGQGPEFLTYFQNEAQLEKSRLLSDRFSAERPKGSFSTLEIQRTEQGDSAMYLCASSSQFNYGYTFGSGTRLTVV.

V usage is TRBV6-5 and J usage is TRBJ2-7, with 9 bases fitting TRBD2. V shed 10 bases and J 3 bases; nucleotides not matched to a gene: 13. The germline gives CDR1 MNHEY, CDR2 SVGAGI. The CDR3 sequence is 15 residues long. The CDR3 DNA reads TGTGCCACCAGCGGGAGGACTAGTAGCCTCTACGAGCAGTACTTC. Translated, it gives CATSGRTSSLYEQYF.

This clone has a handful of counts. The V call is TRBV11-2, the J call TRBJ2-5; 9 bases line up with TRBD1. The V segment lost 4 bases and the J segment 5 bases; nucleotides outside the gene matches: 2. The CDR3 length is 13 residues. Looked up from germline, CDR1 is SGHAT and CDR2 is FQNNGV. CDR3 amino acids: CASSWTGAETQYF. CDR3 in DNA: TGTGCCAGCAGCTGGACAGGGGCGGAGACCCAGTACTTC. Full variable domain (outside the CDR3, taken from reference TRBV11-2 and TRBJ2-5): EAGVAQSPRYKIIEKRQSVAFWCNPISGHATLYWYQQILGQGPKLLIQFQNNGVVDDSQLPKDRFSAERLKGVDSTLKIQPAKLEDSAVYLCASSWTGAETQYFGPGTRLLVL.

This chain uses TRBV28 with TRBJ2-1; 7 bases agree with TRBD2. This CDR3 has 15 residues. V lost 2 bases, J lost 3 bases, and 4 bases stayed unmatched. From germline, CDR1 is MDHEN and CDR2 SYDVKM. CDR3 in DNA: TGTGCCAGCAGTTTAGGCGGGAGTGGCTACAATGAGCAGTTCTTC. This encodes CASSLGGSGYNEQFF.

CDR3 DNA sequence: TGCGCCAGCAGTCATTGGGCGACTTCACCCCTCCACTTT. Protein product: CASSHWATSPLHF. J is TRBJ1-6 and V is TRBV23-1; no clear D gene. TRBV23-1 is noted as an ORF with a role that remains uncertain. The CDR3 extends over 13 amino acids. V lost 3 bases and J 9 bases, leaving 9 bases between the germline ends.

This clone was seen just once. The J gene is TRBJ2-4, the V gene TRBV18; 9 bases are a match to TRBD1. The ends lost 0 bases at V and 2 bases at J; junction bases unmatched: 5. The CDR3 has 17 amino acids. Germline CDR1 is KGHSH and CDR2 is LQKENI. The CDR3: CASSPPTGGLTKNIQYF. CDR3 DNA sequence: TGTGCCAGCTCACCACCGACAGGGGGGCTAACCAAAAACATTCAGTACTTC.

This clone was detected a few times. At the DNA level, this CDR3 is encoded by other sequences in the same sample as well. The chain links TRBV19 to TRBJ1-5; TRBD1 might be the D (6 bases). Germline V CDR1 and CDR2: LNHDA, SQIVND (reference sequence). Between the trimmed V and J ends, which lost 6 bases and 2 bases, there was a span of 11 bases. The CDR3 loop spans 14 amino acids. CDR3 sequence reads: CASSHRERNQPQHF. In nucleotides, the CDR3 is TGTGCCAGTAGCCACAGGGAGCGCAATCAGCCCCAGCATTTT.

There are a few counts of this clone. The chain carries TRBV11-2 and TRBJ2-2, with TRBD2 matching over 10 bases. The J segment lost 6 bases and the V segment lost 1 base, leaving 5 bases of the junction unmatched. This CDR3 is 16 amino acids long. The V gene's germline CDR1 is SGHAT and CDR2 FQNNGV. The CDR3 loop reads CASSLAASGSSGELFF. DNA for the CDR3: TGTGCCAGCAGCTTAGCGGCTAGCGGGAGTTCCGGGGAGCTGTTTTTT.

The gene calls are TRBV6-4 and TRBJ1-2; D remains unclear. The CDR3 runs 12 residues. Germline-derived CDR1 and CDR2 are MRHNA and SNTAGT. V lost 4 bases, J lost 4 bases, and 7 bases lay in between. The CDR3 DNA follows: TGTGCCAGCAGTGCAGAGGGCTATGGCTACACCTTC. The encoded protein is CASSAEGYGYTF.

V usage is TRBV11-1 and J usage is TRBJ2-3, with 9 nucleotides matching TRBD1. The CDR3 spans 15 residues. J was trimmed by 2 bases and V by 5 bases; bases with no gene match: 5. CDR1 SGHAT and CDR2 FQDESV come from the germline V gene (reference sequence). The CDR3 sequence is CASSNRDRVTDTQYF. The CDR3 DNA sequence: TGTGCCAGCAGCAACCGGGACAGGGTCACAGATACGCAGTATTTT.

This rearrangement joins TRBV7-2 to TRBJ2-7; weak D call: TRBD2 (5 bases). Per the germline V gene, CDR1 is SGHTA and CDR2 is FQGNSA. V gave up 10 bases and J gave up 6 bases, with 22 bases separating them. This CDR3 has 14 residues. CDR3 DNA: TGTGCCACCTCGCTCGGAGGCCTCCCTTCCGAGCAGTACTTC. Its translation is CATSLGGLPSEQYF.

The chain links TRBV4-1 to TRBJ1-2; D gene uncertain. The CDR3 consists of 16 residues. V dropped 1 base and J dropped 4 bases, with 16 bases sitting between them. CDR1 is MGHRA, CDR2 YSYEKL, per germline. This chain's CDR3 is CASSQAFRVVGYGYTF. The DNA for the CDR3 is TGCGCCAGCAGCCAAGCTTTTCGGGTGGTCGGCTATGGCTACACCTTC.

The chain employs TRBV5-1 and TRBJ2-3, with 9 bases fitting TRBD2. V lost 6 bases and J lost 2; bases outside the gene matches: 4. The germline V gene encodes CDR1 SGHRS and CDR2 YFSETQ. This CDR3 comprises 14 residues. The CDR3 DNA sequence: TGCGCCAGCACGGCGGGAGGGCCCACAGATACGCAGTATTTT. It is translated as CASTAGGPTDTQYF.

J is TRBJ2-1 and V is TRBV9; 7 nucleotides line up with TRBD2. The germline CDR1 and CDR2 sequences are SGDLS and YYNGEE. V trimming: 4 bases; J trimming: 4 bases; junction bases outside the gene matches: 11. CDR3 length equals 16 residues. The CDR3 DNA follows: TGTGCCAGCAGCCCCTTCCTAGCGGAGATATACAATGAGCAGTTCTTC. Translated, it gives CASSPFLAEIYNEQFF. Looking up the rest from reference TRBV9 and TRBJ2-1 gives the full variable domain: DSGVTQTPKHLITATGQRVTLRCSPRSGDLSVYWYQQSLDQGLQFLIQYYNGEERAKGNILERFSAQQFPDLHSELNLSSLELGDSALYFCASSPFLAEIYNEQFFGPGTRLTVL.

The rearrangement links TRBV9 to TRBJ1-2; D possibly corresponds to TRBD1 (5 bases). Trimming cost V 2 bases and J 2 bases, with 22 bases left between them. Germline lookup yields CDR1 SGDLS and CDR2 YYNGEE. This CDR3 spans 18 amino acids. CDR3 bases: TGTGCCAGCAGCGTCAGGGTCCCCACCGGAGGGACCAACTATGGCTACACCTTC. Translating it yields CASSVRVPTGGTNYGYTF.

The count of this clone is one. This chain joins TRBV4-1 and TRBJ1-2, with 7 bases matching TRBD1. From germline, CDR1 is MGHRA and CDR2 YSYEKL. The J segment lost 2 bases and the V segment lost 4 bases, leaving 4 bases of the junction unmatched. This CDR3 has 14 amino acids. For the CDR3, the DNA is TGCGCCAGCAGCCGTGGACAGGAGAACTATGGCTACACCTTC. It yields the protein CASSRGQENYGYTF.

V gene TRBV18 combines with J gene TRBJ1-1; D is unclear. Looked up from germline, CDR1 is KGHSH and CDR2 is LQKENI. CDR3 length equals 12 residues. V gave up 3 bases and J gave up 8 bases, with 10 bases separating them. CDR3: CASSPQREEAFF. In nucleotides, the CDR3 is TGTGCCAGCTCACCTCAACGGGAAGAAGCTTTCTTT.